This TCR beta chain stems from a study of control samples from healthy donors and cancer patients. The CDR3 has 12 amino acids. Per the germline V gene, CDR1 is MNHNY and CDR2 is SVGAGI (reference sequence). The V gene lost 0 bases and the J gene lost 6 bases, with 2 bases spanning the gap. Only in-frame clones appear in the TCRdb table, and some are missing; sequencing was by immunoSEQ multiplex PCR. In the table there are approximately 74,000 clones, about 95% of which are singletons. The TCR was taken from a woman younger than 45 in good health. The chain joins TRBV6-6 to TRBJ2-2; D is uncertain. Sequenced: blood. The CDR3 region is CASSYSPGELFF. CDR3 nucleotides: TGTGCCAGCAGTTACTCCCCCGGGGAGCTGTTTTTT.